Shown below are 22 T cell receptor beta chains from a single sample sequenced in a study of molecular identifiers for immune sequencing clone quantification. Via MiXCR, TCRdb re-called the PCR reads, giving one row per CDR3 protein. The sample contains 63,000 or so distinct CDR3 sequences, 17% of which appear only once. The sequencing sample was made of naive CD8+ T cells from blood, with Jurkat cell RNA spiked in. Subset reported: FACS-sorted CD8+CD4-CCR7+CD45RA+ naive T cells. The source is a human donor in good health. Some libraries in this study had Jurkat cell RNA spiked in.

The rearrangement uses TRBV5-6 and TRBJ1-1; D unresolved. V lost 1 base, J lost 4 bases, and 5 bases lay in between. This CDR3 is 12 amino acids long. CDR1 SGHDT and CDR2 YYEEEE come from the germline V gene. CDR3 sequence reads: CASSLPSTEAFF. The CDR3, as DNA: TGTGCCAGCAGCTTGCCTAGCACTGAAGCTTTCTTT. Complete variable domain (other parts from reference TRBV5-6 and TRBJ1-1): DAGVTQSPTHLIKTRGQQVTLRCSPKSGHDTVSWYQQALGQGPQFIFQYYEEEERQRGNFPDRFSGHQFPNYSSELNVNALLLGDSALYLCASSLPSTEAFFGQGTRLTVV.

A note on this clonotype: The CDR3 ends on some other residue instead of the conserved phenylalanine or tryptophan, so this is likely a read error. The rearrangement joins TRBV19 to TRBJ2-7; D is unclear. This CDR3 spans 13 amino acids. V was shortened by 1 base and J by 2 bases, with 6 bases between the two germline ends. Per the germline V gene, CDR1 is LNHDA and CDR2 is SQIVND (reference sequence). The CDR3 DNA reads as TGTGCCAGTAGTATAGGTGAGGCCTACGAGCAGTACCTC. Amino acid sequence: CASSIGEAYEQYL.

This clonotype has ten or more counts. The chain combines TRBV27 with TRBJ1-2, with 10 bases that match TRBD1. There are 17 residues in the CDR3. The V gene end was trimmed by 2 bases and the J gene end by 3 bases; junction bases not matched to a gene: 9. The germline CDR1 and CDR2 sequences are MNHEY and SMNVEV (reference sequence). The CDR3: CASSLSTGTGVDYGYTF. The CDR3, as DNA: TGTGCCAGCAGTTTAAGTACCGGGACAGGGGTGGACTATGGCTACACCTTC.

This clonotype was detected ten times or more. V gene TRBV6-5 combines with J gene TRBJ2-1, with D possibly being TRBD2 (6 bases). Looked up from germline, CDR1 is MNHEY and CDR2 is SVGAGI. V lost 3 bases, J lost 8 bases, and 20 bases lay in between. The CDR3 contains 16 residues. CDR3 sequence reads: CASSYRIAEAADEQFF. The CDR3, as DNA: TGTGCCAGCAGTTATCGCATAGCGGAGGCTGCCGATGAGCAGTTCTTC.

The table lists this clonotype with a few counts. A much larger clone lies a single base off, so this may be a read error. The chain employs TRBV28 and TRBJ2-3; 7 bases are a match to TRBD1. V was pared by 2 bases and J by 5 bases, with 4 bases of the junction left unmatched. CDR3 size: 14 residues. CDR1 is MDHEN, CDR2 SYDVKM, per germline. CDR3 bases: TGTGCCAGCAGTTTAGGGGCAGGGGGAGATACGCAGTATTTT. Amino acid sequence: CASSLGAGGDTQYF.

This clonotype was picked up many times. The chain links TRBV24-1 to TRBJ2-2; 8 bases are a match to TRBD2. In germline, CDR1 is KGHDR, CDR2 SFDVKD. The CDR3 is made up of 14 amino acids. The trim removed 5 bases at V and 6 bases at J, leaving 4 bases unmatched. CDR3 in DNA: TGTGCCACCAGTGGCTTCGGGGGGGCCGGGGAGCTGTTTTTT. Amino acids: CATSGFGGAGELFF.

This clonotype was counted a few times. The chain recombines TRBV7-9 with TRBJ2-7; perhaps TRBD2 as D (6 bases). The ends were cut back, 1 base at V and 1 base at J, with 8 bases in the middle. Germline CDR1 reads SEHNR; CDR2 reads FQNEAQ (reference sequence). The CDR3 consists of 14 residues. CDR3 loop: CASSLDGGSYEQYF. As DNA, the CDR3 is TGTGCCAGCAGCTTAGACGGGGGATCCTACGAGCAGTACTTC. The variable domain in full, completed from reference TRBV7-9 and TRBJ2-7, reads DTGVSQNPRHKITKRGQNVTFRCDPISEHNRLYWYRQTLGQGPEFLTYFQNEAQLEKSRLLSDRFSAERPKGSFSTLEIQRTEQGDSAMYLCASSLDGGSYEQYFGPGTRLTVT.

This clonotype has at least ten counts. This chain links TRBV27 with TRBJ1-2; TRBD1 matches at 8 bases. The V segment lost 4 bases and the J segment 4 bases; nucleotides outside the gene matches: 8. Germline assignment: CDR1 MNHEY and CDR2 SMNVEV (reference sequence). This CDR3 has 15 amino acids. CDR3 in DNA: TGTGCCAGCAGTTGGACGGGACAGGACGGCTATGGCTACACCTTC. It codes for CASSWTGQDGYGYTF.

This clonotype was observed at least ten times. The chain uses TRBV4-1 and TRBJ2-3, with 9 bases identical to TRBD2. Germline lookup yields CDR1 MGHRA and CDR2 YSYEKL. The CDR3 is made up of 18 amino acids. V lost 0 bases and J lost 6; bases outside the gene matches: 13. CDR3 DNA sequence: TGCGCCAGCAGCCAAGAAGGAGTGGCGGGAGGGTTTCCGGATACGCAGTATTTT. Its translation is CASSQEGVAGGFPDTQYF.

In its sample, this clonotype was seen many times. V usage is TRBV5-5 and J usage is TRBJ2-5; tentative D call: TRBD1 (5 bases). CDR1 and CDR2 from the germline V gene are SGHKS and YYEKEE (reference sequence). Trimming cost V 7 bases and J 7 bases, with 11 bases left between them. There are 11 residues in the CDR3. DNA for the CDR3: TGTGCCAGCGAAACAGGAGCGACCCAGTACTTC. It is translated as CASETGATQYF.

This clonotype was counted at least ten times. The CDR3 DNA follows: TGCAGCGTTGTAGGGGGGCCAGTCGAAGCGCCAAACATTCAGTACTTC. Its protein product is CSVVGGPVEAPNIQYF. The chain recombines TRBV29-1 with TRBJ2-4; either TRBD1 or TRBD2 may fit D (6 bases each). The CDR3 runs to 16 residues. Germline CDR1 SQVTM, CDR2 ANQGSEA. V lost 4 bases to trimming and J lost 6 bases, with 22 bases between them. The full variable domain, in which reference TRBV29-1 and TRBJ2-4 provide the parts outside the CDR3, is SAVISQKPSRDICQRGTSLTIQCQVDSQVTMMFWYRQQPGQSLTLIATANQGSEATYESGFVIDKFPISRPNLTFSTLTVSNMSPEDSSIYLCSVVGGPVEAPNIQYFGAGTRLSVL.

This clonotype was seen many times. The J gene is TRBJ1-1, the V gene TRBV19; D is possibly TRBD1 (5 bases). Germline values: CDR1 LNHDA, CDR2 SQIVND (reference sequence). The length of the CDR3 is 15 residues. Trimming took 0 bases from V and 3 from J, leaving 11 bases between them. DNA of the CDR3: TGTGCCAGTAGTATAGACCGGACAAGGGACACTGAAGCTTTCTTT. Translating gives CASSIDRTRDTEAFF.

In the case of this clonotype: An end of the junction does not agree with germline; a read error may underlie this. This chain links TRBV11-3 with TRBJ2-1; tentative D call: TRBD2 (5 bases). The CDR3 consists of 12 residues. CDR1 is SGHNT, CDR2 YENEEA, per germline. The CDR3 region is CASSLAGNEQLF. CDR3 nucleotides: TGTGCCAGCAGCTTAGCGGGGAATGAGCAGCTCTTC.

This clonotype was recorded many times. The V and J genes are TRBV4-1 and TRBJ2-7; 11 bases agree with TRBD2. Germline trimming cut 5 bases from V and 3 bases from J; bases unmatched to any gene: 6. The germline gives CDR1 MGHRA, CDR2 YSYEKL. The CDR3 sequence is 15 residues long. The CDR3 DNA follows: TGCGCCAGCAGCGCAAGACTAGCGGGAAGCTACGAGCAGTACTTC. Translation gives CASSARLAGSYEQYF.

In its sample, this clonotype was seen many times. V usage is TRBV13 and J usage is TRBJ2-7; 8 bases map to TRBD2. Germline lookup yields CDR1 PRHDT and CDR2 FYEKMQ (reference sequence). The CDR3 sequence is 15 residues long. V lost 5 bases to trimming and J lost 6 bases; unmatched junction nucleotides: 12. This CDR3 reads CASSPRRAGEVEQYF. The CDR3 DNA reads as TGTGCCAGCAGCCCCCGAAGAGCGGGAGAGGTCGAGCAGTACTTC.

Ten or more counts support this clonotype. The CDR3 nucleotides read TGTGCCACCAGTTCGTCGGGACTAGCAGACACCGGGGAGCTGTTTTTT. Translated: CATSSSGLADTGELFF. The rearrangement uses TRBV24-1 and TRBJ2-2; 9 bases align to TRBD2. Trimming at V came to 6 bases and at J to 3 bases, leaving 7 bases not matched to a gene. This CDR3 is built from 16 residues. Germline-derived CDR1 and CDR2 are KGHDR and SFDVKD.

This sequence joins TRBV30 and TRBJ2-7; D gene uncertain. Trimming took 2 bases from V and 2 from J, leaving 10 bases between them. There are 13 residues in the CDR3. CDR1 is GTSNPN, CDR2 SVGIG, per germline (reference sequence). The CDR3 region is CAWSTIWAYEQYF. In DNA form, the CDR3 reads TGTGCCTGGAGTACCATTTGGGCCTACGAGCAGTACTTC.

This clonotype was counted a few times. The rearrangement uses TRBV7-9 and TRBJ1-2; 8 nucleotides match TRBD1. Trimming cost V 5 bases and J 4 bases; bases outside gene matches: 9. This CDR3 has 15 residues. The germline gives CDR1 SEHNR, CDR2 FQNEAQ (reference sequence). CDR3: CASSPGTGHFYGYTF. CDR3 DNA sequence: TGTGCCAGCAGCCCCGGGACAGGACACTTCTATGGCTACACCTTC. Complete variable domain (other parts from reference TRBV7-9 and TRBJ1-2): DTGVSQNPRHKITKRGQNVTFRCDPISEHNRLYWYRQTLGQGPEFLTYFQNEAQLEKSRLLSDRFSAERPKGSFSTLEIQRTEQGDSAMYLCASSPGTGHFYGYTFGSGTRLTVV.

This clonotype occurred many times. The rearrangement links TRBV15 to TRBJ2-1, with 9 bases fitting TRBD2. The CDR3 length is 15 residues. The V gene's germline CDR1 is LNHNV and CDR2 YYDKDF (reference sequence). The ends lost 3 bases at V and 8 bases at J; junction bases unmatched: 8. The CDR3 is CATSSLREGWDEQFF. The DNA for the CDR3 is TGTGCCACCAGCAGTTTGCGGGAGGGCTGGGATGAGCAGTTCTTC.

This clonotype was observed many times. The chain is built from TRBV19 and TRBJ1-5, with a weak D call TRBD1 (5 bases). This CDR3 spans 12 amino acids. Germline CDR1 LNHDA, CDR2 SQIVND (reference sequence). V shed 4 bases and J shed 8 bases, with 9 bases lying between them. This chain's CDR3 is CASSRWGEPQHF. In DNA, the CDR3 is TGTGCCAGTAGTAGGTGGGGGGAGCCCCAGCATTTT.

The V call is TRBV27, the J call TRBJ2-7, with D possibly matching TRBD2 (6 bases). Deletions cut 5 bases from V and 4 bases from J, with 15 bases between. The germline gives CDR1 MNHEY, CDR2 SMNVEV (reference sequence). The CDR3 is 14 residues long. In DNA form, the CDR3 reads TGTGCCAGCAGTATGGCGGGACGGGGGTACGAGCAGTACTTC. As protein: CASSMAGRGYEQYF.

This clonotype was seen more than once but under ten times. At one end, the junction sequence differs from germline, possibly due to a read error. The chain recombines TRBV5-5 with TRBJ2-1; 7 bases are a match to TRBD1. This CDR3 contains 17 residues. Looked up from germline, CDR1 is SGHKS and CDR2 is YYEKEE (reference sequence). CDR3 loop: CASSLADRVSSYNEQFF. The CDR3 DNA reads as TGTGCCAGCAGTTTGGCCGACAGGGTGAGCTCCTACAATGAGCAGTTCTTC.